This T cell receptor (beta chain) was sequenced in a study of blood T cell repertoires in COVID-19. Looked up from germline, CDR1 is LGHNA and CDR2 is YSLEER. CDR3 size: 17 residues. V was shortened by 2 bases and J by 1 base, with 17 bases between the two germline ends. Only one count was recorded for this clone. Using immunoSEQ multiplex PCR, the repertoire was profiled, and TCRdb retains in-frame clones only, with some absent. The data contain 200,000 or so clones, about nine tenths of them singletons. The receptor was isolated from a man aged 70 or older with active or convalescent COVID-19. The V call is TRBV4-3, the J call TRBJ1-1; possible D gene TRBD1, 6 bases. The sample taken for sequencing was peripheral blood. CDR3 protein: CASSQRPSGDTNTEAFF. The DNA for the CDR3 is TGCGCCAGCAGCCAACGACCGTCAGGGGACACGAACACTGAAGCTTTCTTT.